Below, one TCR beta chain is given with its context. TCRdb keeps only in-frame clones here, not all; method: immunoSEQ multiplex PCR. The sample contains 310,000 or so clones, roughly nine tenths of which appear only once. This sample is drawn from a study of blood T cell repertoires in COVID-19. Study details: Samples representing acute and convalescent COVID-19 were sourced from the United States, Italy and Spain. The cDNA or gDNA used as material had been derived from T cells, B-cell-depleted T cells, or PBMCs.

The CDR3 has 16 amino acids. The ends were cut back, 6 bases at V and 3 bases at J, with 18 bases in the middle. The V gene's germline CDR1 is LNHDA and CDR2 SQIVND (reference sequence). The receptor was isolated from a woman aged 30 to 39 who had recovered from COVID-19. Source material: PBMCs or T cells enriched from blood (not recorded which). The gene calls are TRBV19 and TRBJ1-5, with D unresolved. The CDR3 region is CASREVWQVNNQPQHF. The DNA of the CDR3 is TGTGCCAGTAGGGAGGTATGGCAGGTCAACAATCAGCCCCAGCATTTT. The full variable domain, completed using reference TRBV19 and TRBJ1-5, is DGGITQSPKYLFRKEGQNVTLSCEQNLNHDAMYWYRQDPGQGLRLIYYSQIVNDFQKGDIAEGYSVSREKKESFPLTVTSAQKNPTAFYLCASREVWQVNNQPQHFGDGTRLSIL.